The rows below give T cell receptor beta chains drawn from one sample of a study of PD-L1 blockade in urothelial cancer. Data came from immunoSEQ multiplex PCR; TCRdb stores just in-frame clones and leaves some out. This sample has under 70,000 clones, with around nine tenths found just once. Here the sequenced sample was PBMCs, taken around atezolizumab (anti-PD-L1) treatment. These receptors were collected from a man in his sixties with urothelial cancer. Each CDR3 is given with its conserved first and last residue. A D gene is named only where the DNA matches it firmly. The listing skips clone size in some rows; elsewhere it reads once, few, many or a size class.

TRBJ2-6 | NA | TRBD1 | TRBV5-1 | TGCGCCAGCAGCCTGGACAGGGCTCCCGGGGCCAACGTCCTGACTTTC | CASSLDRAPGANVLTF
TRBJ2-1 | NA | NA | TRBV27 | TGTGCCAGCAGCCAGGGCTATCAAGCTTACAATGAGCAGTTCTTC | CASSQGYQAYNEQFF
TRBJ2-5 | once | TRBD2 | TRBV30 | TGTGCCTGGAGTCTGCGTGGACTAGCGGGGGGGGGCGAGACCCAGTACTTC | CAWSLRGLAGGGETQYF
TRBJ2-1 | NA | TRBD2 | TRBV7-2 | TGTGCCAGCAGCCTCGGGACTAGCGGGAGGACTGAGCAGTTCTTC | CASSLGTSGRTEQFF
TRBJ1-5 | once | NA | TRBV10-3 | TGTGCCATCAGTGACCGGGGAGGGAGTGGCAATCAGCCCCAGCATTTT | CAISDRGGSGNQPQHF
TRBJ2-3 | NA | TRBD1 | TRBV4-1 | TGCGCCAGCAGCCAGACACAGGGGCGCACAGATACGCAGTATTTT | CASSQTQGRTDTQYF
TRBJ1-1 | NA | NA | TRBV7-9 | TGTGCCAGCAGCTTAACGGGGAACACTGAAGCTTTCTTT | CASSLTGNTEAFF
TRBJ2-5 | NA | TRBD2 | TRBV9 | TGTGCCAGCAGCGTAGTCACTAGCGGGAGTCCCCAGTACTTC | CASSVVTSGSPQYF
TRBJ1-3 | NA | NA | TRBV9 | TGTGCCAGCAGCGTAGCTACTGGAAACACCATATATTTT | CASSVATGNTIYF
TRBJ1-2 | NA | NA | TRBV6-1 | TGTGCCAGCACCACCATAGGGGGTTATGGCTACACCTTC | CASTTIGGYGYTF
TRBJ2-5 | NA | NA | TRBV5-8 | TGTGCCAGTGGGGAAACTGGATTACTAGTGACCCAGTACTTC | CASGETGLLVTQYF
TRBJ1-6 | NA | NA | TRBV4-1 | TGCGCCAGCAGCCGAACCGGGGTGGGAGGTTCACCCCTCCACTTT | CASSRTGVGGSPLHF
TRBJ2-1 | NA | TRBD2 | TRBV27 | TGTGCCAGCATCCCGGGGACTAGCGGGAGTTTCCCCCACAATGAGCAGTTCTTC | CASIPGTSGSFPHNEQFF
TRBJ2-1 | large | NA | TRBV18 | TGTGCCAGCTCACCGACAACCTACAATGAGCAGTTCTTC | CASSPTTYNEQFF
TRBJ2-5 | NA | TRBD2 | TRBV4-2 | TGTGCCAGCAGCCAAGGTGGGGGGGAAGAGACCCAGTACTTC | CASSQGGGEETQYF
TRBJ2-1 | NA | TRBD2 | TRBV9 | TGTGCCAGCAGCGTAGGGCTAGCGGGGTACAATGAGCAGTTCTTC | CASSVGLAGYNEQFF
TRBJ1-2 | NA | NA | TRBV7-2 | TGTGCCAGCAGCCCCGACGGGAGAGGGGGCTACACCTTC | CASSPDGRGGYTF
TRBJ1-2 | once | TRBD1 | TRBV30 | TGTGCCTGGAATAAACAGGGGAGGCATGGCTACACCTTC | CAWNKQGRHGYTF
TRBJ2-7 | NA | TRBD1 | TRBV13 | TGTGCCAGCAGCCCGGACAGGGTGCGCGAGCAGTACTTC | CASSPDRVREQYF
TRBJ1-5 | NA | NA | TRBV7-8 | TGTGCCAGCAGCTTAGCGGAAGGGGTTCAGCCCCAGCATTTT | CASSLAEGVQPQHF
TRBJ2-7 | NA | TRBD2 | TRBV19 | TGTGCCAGTAGTATCGGGACTAGCGGGAGAACATCAAACTACGAGCAGTACTTC | CASSIGTSGRTSNYEQYF
TRBJ2-7 | NA | TRBD1 | TRBV2 | TGTGCCAGCACCTCACAGGGGCGGACCTCCTACGAGCAGTACTTC | CASTSQGRTSYEQYF
TRBJ2-3 | NA | NA | TRBV29-1 | TGCAGCGTTGAACCCGGGAGTGGGGCAGATACGCAGTATTTT | CSVEPGSGADTQYF
TRBJ1-6 | once | NA | TRBV11-3 | TGTGCCAGCAGCGGTAGGCGGGGGTATTCCCTCCACTTT | CASSGRRGYSLHF
TRBJ1-6 | NA | NA | TRBV5-1 | TGCGCCAGCAGTTTTGCGGGGAATTCACCCCTCCACTTT | CASSFAGNSPLHF
TRBJ2-3 | NA | TRBD2 | TRBV19 | TGTGCCAGTAGTATTACTAGCGGGTTCGCCAGACGCACAGATACGCAGTATTTT | CASSITSGFARRTDTQYF
TRBJ2-7 | NA | NA | TRBV5-1 | TGCGCCAGCAGCTTGGGAGCGGGTACCTACGAGCAGTACTTC | CASSLGAGTYEQYF
TRBJ2-7 | NA | TRBD1 | TRBV5-1 | TGCGCCAGCAGCCGGGACAGCCCTGGGGAGCAGTACTTC | CASSRDSPGEQYF
TRBJ2-7 | NA | NA | TRBV30 | TGTGCCTGGAGTGAGGGGTGGTACGAGCAGTACTTC | CAWSEGWYEQYF
TRBJ2-2 | NA | NA | TRBV5-1 | TGCGCCAGCAGCTTGGGACAGCCCACCGGGGAGCTGTTTTTT | CASSLGQPTGELFF
TRBJ2-1 | NA | NA | TRBV9 | TGTGCCAGCAGCGTATCGACAGAAACCCTAGGCCAGTTCTTC | CASSVSTETLGQFF
TRBJ2-7 | NA | TRBD2 | TRBV7-8 | TGTGCCAGCAGCTTATATAGCGGGAGCCTTCGTTCCTACGAGCAGTACTTC | CASSLYSGSLRSYEQYF
TRBJ2-1 | NA | NA | TRBV12-5 | TGTGCTAGTGGTTTGGTTGGTAGCGGAATTACAAGGAATGAGCAGTTCTTC | CASGLVGSGITRNEQFF
TRBJ2-5 | once | TRBD1 | TRBV2 | TGTGCCAGCAGTGAAACGAGGCAGGGGGCGAGAGAGACCCAGTACTTC | CASSETRQGARETQYF
TRBJ1-2 | once | NA | TRBV15 | TGTGCCACCAGCCTGGTACAGGGAATCAATGGCTACACCTTC | CATSLVQGINGYTF
TRBJ1-2 | NA | NA | TRBV5-1 | TGCGCCAGCAGCTTGGACGGCTATGGCTACACCTTC | CASSLDGYGYTF
TRBJ2-6 | NA | NA | TRBV10-1 | TGCGCCAGCAGTGGGGCACTCGGGGCCAACGTCCTGACTTTC | CASSGALGANVLTF
TRBJ1-5 | NA | NA | TRBV6-4 | TGTGCCAGCAGTGGGAGAACGAGCAATCAGCCCCAGCATTTT | CASSGRTSNQPQHF
TRBJ1-6 | NA | TRBD1 | TRBV4-2 | TGTGCCAGCAGCCAAGATCGTGTGACAGGGAGCGTCGGTAATTCACCCCTCCACTTT | CASSQDRVTGSVGNSPLHF
TRBJ2-5 | NA | TRBD1 | TRBV7-2 | TGTGCCAGCAGCATAGGACAGGGCTCCGGGACCCAGTACTTC | CASSIGQGSGTQYF
TRBJ1-2 | NA | TRBD1 | TRBV7-8 | TGTGCCAGCAGCTTAAACCGGGACAGGGGGCCCTATGGCTACACCTTC | CASSLNRDRGPYGYTF
TRBJ2-2 | few | NA | TRBV2 | TGTGCCAGCAGTTGGCAGGGAAACACCGGGGAGCTGTTTTTT | CASSWQGNTGELFF
TRBJ2-5 | NA | TRBD2 | TRBV5-1 | TGCGCCAGCAGCGTGGGGGGAGGGAGTATTGGGCAAGAGACCCAGTACTTC | CASSVGGGSIGQETQYF
TRBJ1-1 | once | TRBD1 | TRBV11-3 | TGTGCCAGCAGCTTAAGGGGGCTTAAAGCTTTCTTT | CASSLRGLKAFF
TRBJ1-3 | NA | NA | TRBV15 | TGTGCCACCAGCACCAGGGGAGGGGGGTCTGGAAACACCATATATTTT | CATSTRGGGSGNTIYF
TRBJ1-5 | once | TRBD1 | TRBV19 | TGTGCCAGTAGTATATGGACAGGGGGTTATCAGCCCCAGCATTTT | CASSIWTGGYQPQHF
TRBJ1-3 | NA | TRBD1 | TRBV9 | TGTGCCAGCAGCGGACCGGGACAGGGTTACTCTGGAAACACCATATATTTT | CASSGPGQGYSGNTIYF
TRBJ2-1 | NA | TRBD2 | TRBV7-2 | TGTGCCAGCAGCTCGAGGACTAGCGGGGTGTACAATGAGCAGTTCTTC | CASSSRTSGVYNEQFF
TRBJ2-5 | NA | NA | TRBV7-7 | TGTGCTAGCAGCTTAGGGGCGGGCGGGACTGAGACCCAGTACTTC | CASSLGAGGTETQYF
TRBJ2-1 | once | NA | TRBV10-3 | TGTGCCATCAGCGGCCGGGACACCTTCAATGAGCAGTTCTTC | CAISGRDTFNEQFF
TRBJ2-1 | NA | TRBD2 | TRBV11-1 | TGTGCCAGCAGCACGGGACTAGCGGATGAGCAGTTCTTC | CASSTGLADEQFF
TRBJ2-6 | NA | TRBD2 | TRBV27 | TGTGCCAGCAGTCCCTACGGGGTAGCGGGAGAGGGGGCCAACGTCCTGACTTTC | CASSPYGVAGEGANVLTF
TRBJ2-7 | NA | NA | TRBV19 | TGTGCCAGTAGTATGTTAGGGGCGTTTTTCCACGAGCAGTACTTC | CASSMLGAFFHEQYF
TRBJ1-5 | NA | NA | TRBV7-8 | TGTGCCAGCAGCTCGGACGGGATCCGGGGGTATCAGCCCCAGCATTTT | CASSSDGIRGYQPQHF
TRBJ1-3 | NA | TRBD1 | TRBV28 | TGTGCCACCATCGGACAGGGTTTGGGAAACACCATATATTTT | CATIGQGLGNTIYF